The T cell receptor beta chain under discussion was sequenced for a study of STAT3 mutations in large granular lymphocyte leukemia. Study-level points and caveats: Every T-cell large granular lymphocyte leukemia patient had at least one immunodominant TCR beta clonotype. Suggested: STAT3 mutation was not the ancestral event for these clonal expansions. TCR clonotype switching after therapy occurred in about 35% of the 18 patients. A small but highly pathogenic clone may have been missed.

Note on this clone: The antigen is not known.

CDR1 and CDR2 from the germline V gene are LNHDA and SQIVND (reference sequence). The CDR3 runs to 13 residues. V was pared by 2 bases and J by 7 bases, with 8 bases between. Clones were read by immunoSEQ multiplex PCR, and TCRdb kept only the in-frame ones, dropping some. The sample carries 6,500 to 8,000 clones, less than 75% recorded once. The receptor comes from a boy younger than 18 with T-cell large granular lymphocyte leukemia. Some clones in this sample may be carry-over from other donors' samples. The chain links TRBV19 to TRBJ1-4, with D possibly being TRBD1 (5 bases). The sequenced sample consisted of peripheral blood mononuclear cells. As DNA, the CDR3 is TGTGCCAGTAGTATACGGAGGGGTGAAAAACTGTTTTTT. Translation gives CASSIRRGEKLFF.